This is a list of T cell receptor beta chains from one sample in a study of shared clonotypes between healthy human individuals. TCRdb's copy holds only in-frame clones and misses some; the assay was immunoSEQ multiplex PCR. The sample records about 820,000 clones, 90% to 95% being singletons. The source material was naive CD8+ T cells sorted from blood. The receptor set was obtained from a man between 25 and 39 years old in good health. CDR3s include the opening cysteine and the closing phenylalanine or tryptophan. D genes are given only for firm matches. The size field is filled for only some rows; it gives once, few, many or a size class.

J | size | D | V | DNA | CDR3
TRBJ1-1 | NA | NA | TRBV27 | TGTGCCAGCATCCCCTTCCCCCGGGGGTTGAACACTGAAGCTTTCTTT | CASIPFPRGLNTEAFF
TRBJ1-1 | few | NA | TRBV2 | TGTGCCAGCCCCGGGGCGGTGAACACTGAAGCTTTCTTT | CASPGAVNTEAFF
TRBJ2-5 | NA | TRBD2 | TRBV6-6 | TGTGCCAGCACTAGCGGGAGGTGGCAAGAGACCCAGTACTTC | CASTSGRWQETQYF
TRBJ2-7 | NA | NA | TRBV7-9 | TGTGCCAGCAGCTTGGTAATGTCCAGGAGCGAGCAGTACTTC | CASSLVMSRSEQYF
TRBJ2-2 | NA | NA | TRBV7-9 | TGTGCCAGCAGCCCCTCCCCGGGCACCGGGGAGCTGTTTTTT | CASSPSPGTGELFF
TRBJ2-1 | NA | TRBD2 | TRBV10-3 | TGTGCCATCAGTGATCCCACAACTAGCGGGAGGGTGGGGGGCAATGAGCAGTTCTTC | CAISDPTTSGRVGGNEQFF
TRBJ1-4 | few | NA | TRBV4-1 | TGCGCCAGCAGCCAAGATTGGGGGGAGGGCGAAAAACTGTTTTTT | CASSQDWGEGEKLFF
TRBJ2-7 | NA | TRBD1 | TRBV10-3 | TGTGCCACCGGGACAGGGGGCGGCGAGCAGTACTTC | CATGTGGGEQYF
TRBJ2-7 | few | NA | TRBV7-6 | TGTGCCAGCAGCTCCACAGGGCTTGAGCAGTACTTC | CASSSTGLEQYF
TRBJ2-6 | NA | NA | TRBV19 | TGTGCCAGTAGTGACTGGACAGCGAGCTCTGGGGCCAACGTCCTGACTTTC | CASSDWTASSGANVLTF
TRBJ2-7 | NA | NA | TRBV6-5 | TGTGCCAGCAGCCAGGGACCGCAGACCTACGAGCAGTACTTC | CASSQGPQTYEQYF
TRBJ2-3 | NA | NA | TRBV9 | TGTGCCAGCAGCGGACTGGCAGATACGCAGTATTTT | CASSGLADTQYF
TRBJ2-7 | once | TRBD2 | TRBV14 | TGTGCCAGCAGCCGGGGACTAGCGGGAGGAAGCTCCTACGAGCAGTACTTC | CASSRGLAGGSSYEQYF
TRBJ2-2 | NA | NA | TRBV27 | TGTGCCAGCAGTTTATCACAGTCCACCGGGGAGCTGTTTTTT | CASSLSQSTGELFF
TRBJ2-3 | NA | NA | TRBV7-9 | TGTGCCAGCAGCCCACCTGAGACCCGCCGGGGGAATACGCAGTATTTT | CASSPPETRRGNTQYF
TRBJ1-5 | NA | TRBD1 | TRBV9 | TGTGCCAGCAGCGCGGGACAGTATAGCAATCAGCCCCAGCATTTT | CASSAGQYSNQPQHF
TRBJ1-5 | NA | NA | TRBV6-6 | TGTGCCAGCAGTGAGACCCGGAATCAGCCCCAGCATTTT | CASSETRNQPQHF
TRBJ2-1 | NA | NA | TRBV15 | TGTGCCACCAGCAGATACTACTCTGAGCAGTTCTTC | CATSRYYSEQFF
TRBJ1-2 | NA | NA | TRBV19 | TGTGCCAGTAGTATTTACCCGAGCGATCCCGGCTACACCTTC | CASSIYPSDPGYTF
TRBJ2-1 | NA | TRBD2 | TRBV11-2 | TGTGCCAGCAGCTTCCTAGCGGGAGGACGCGACAATGAGCAGTTCTTC | CASSFLAGGRDNEQFF
TRBJ2-2 | NA | TRBD2 | TRBV5-6 | TGTGCCAGCAGCTTGGGGGCGGGACTAGCGGGATCGAACACCGGGGAGCTGTTTTTT | CASSLGAGLAGSNTGELFF
TRBJ1-2 | NA | NA | TRBV4-1 | TGCGCCAGCAGCCAAGGGCCGCTAGATTCCTATGGCTACACCTTC | CASSQGPLDSYGYTF
TRBJ2-3 | NA | NA | TRBV29-1 | TGCAGCGTTGAAAGGGGGGCGGGTAGGTTCACAGATACGCAGTATTTT | CSVERGAGRFTDTQYF
TRBJ2-1 | NA | NA | TRBV18 | TGTGCCAGCTCGAAAAAATCCAGCTCCTACAATGAGCAGTTCTTC | CASSKKSSSYNEQFF
TRBJ2-7 | NA | NA | TRBV5-5 | TGTGCCAGCAGCTTTCCCGACTACGAGCAGTACTTC | CASSFPDYEQYF
TRBJ2-1 | NA | TRBD2 | TRBV29-1 | TGCAGCGTCCCCGGGACTAGCGTATCGTACTCCTACAATGAGCAGTTCTTC | CSVPGTSVSYSYNEQFF
TRBJ2-7 | NA | NA | TRBV29-1 | TGCAGCGTTGAGCCCGCGGTAGGGATGGGCTACGAGCAGTACTTC | CSVEPAVGMGYEQYF
TRBJ1-5 | few | TRBD1 | TRBV7-9 | TGTGCCAGCAGCCCGGGACAGGGCAATCAGCCCCAGCATTTT | CASSPGQGNQPQHF
TRBJ2-2 | NA | TRBD2 | TRBV27 | TGTGCCAGCAGTCCTACCGGACTAGCGGTTCACACCGGGGAGCTGTTTTTT | CASSPTGLAVHTGELFF
TRBJ2-3 | NA | NA | TRBV4-1 | TGCGCCAGCAGCACCTTTCTGTCCTTGGATGGCACAGATACGCAGTATTTT | CASSTFLSLDGTDTQYF
TRBJ2-7 | NA | NA | TRBV5-8 | TGTGCCAGCAGCTTCCTCGAGGAAGATGAGCAGTACTTC | CASSFLEEDEQYF
TRBJ2-1 | NA | NA | TRBV29-1 | TGCAGCGTTCGCCCCTACAATGAGCAGTTCTTC | CSVRPYNEQFF
TRBJ1-1 | NA | NA | TRBV7-6 | TGTGCCAGCAGCTCCCCAGGGAGCACTGAAGCTTTCTTT | CASSSPGSTEAFF